The 27 T cell receptor beta chains listed next were all sequenced from one sample in a study of blood T cell repertoires in COVID-19. TCRdb's copy holds only in-frame clones and misses some; the assay was immunoSEQ multiplex PCR. The table has 100,000 to 130,000 clones, 88% seen once. The specimen was peripheral blood. These receptors were obtained from a human donor in a cohort sampled during active COVID-19.

This chain links TRBV5-5 with TRBJ2-1; the match to TRBD2 covers 12 bases. The CDR3 extends over 16 amino acids. In germline, CDR1 is SGHKS, CDR2 YYEKEE (reference sequence). The J segment lost 5 bases and the V segment lost 4 bases, leaving 7 bases of the junction unmatched. CDR3 loop: CASSRALAGGDNEQFF. The CDR3 DNA reads as TGTGCCAGCAGCCGCGCCCTAGCGGGGGGGGACAATGAGCAGTTCTTC.

The table lists this clone with a count of one. V usage is TRBV29-1 and J usage is TRBJ2-3; no clear D gene. Trimming removed 8 bases from V and 0 bases from J, with 12 bases in between. The CDR3 runs 13 residues. CDR1 is SQVTM and CDR2 is ANQGSEA in the germline V gene. The CDR3 DNA reads as TGCAGCACAGAAGGTCCCAGCACAGATACGCAGTATTTT. Residues: CSTEGPSTDTQYF.

The genes are TRBV12-3 or TRBV12-4 and TRBJ1-2; D gene uncertain. The germline V and J ends were trimmed by 6 bases and 3 bases, with 8 bases remaining between them. The CDR3 length is 12 residues. CDR3 protein: CASSDGYYGYTF. The CDR3 DNA is TGTGCCAGCAGCGACGGGTACTATGGCTACACCTTC.

This clone was picked up a small number of times. The J gene is TRBJ2-5, the V gene TRBV7-9; the D is unclear. Germline-derived CDR1 and CDR2 are SEHNR and FQNEAQ (reference sequence). This CDR3 contains 12 residues. V lost 4 bases, J lost 13 bases, and 16 bases lay in between. In DNA form, the CDR3 reads TGTGCCAGCAGCTCCCTACTTCACTTTCCGTACTTC. This translates into CASSSLLHFPYF.

The gene calls are TRBV5-1 and TRBJ2-3, with TRBD1 matching over 9 bases. Germline V lookup: CDR1 SGHRS, CDR2 YFSETQ. The V segment lost 5 bases and the J segment 6 bases; nucleotides outside the gene matches: 10. The CDR3 has 15 amino acids. The CDR3 is CASSLNRGRSDTQYF. The DNA of the CDR3 is TGCGCCAGCAGTTTAAACAGGGGGCGATCCGATACGCAGTATTTT.

The V gene is TRBV25-1, the J gene TRBJ1-1; no firm D call. Trimming left V 2 bases short and J 5 bases short, with 9 bases between. Germline lookup yields CDR1 MGHDK and CDR2 SYGVNS. The CDR3 loop spans 13 amino acids. The CDR3 is CASSEGERTEAFF. CDR3 in DNA: TGTGCCAGCAGTGAAGGGGAGCGTACTGAAGCTTTCTTT.

The V and J genes are TRBV28 and TRBJ2-7, with TRBD2 matching over 10 bases. CDR1 and CDR2 (germline): MDHEN, SYDVKM. This CDR3 has 14 amino acids. V lost 3 bases and J lost 3; bases outside the gene matches: 2. The CDR3 is CASSLSSGGYEQYF. CDR3 DNA: TGTGCCAGCAGTTTGTCTAGCGGGGGCTACGAGCAGTACTTC.

V is TRBV29-1 and J is TRBJ2-7; TRBD1 agrees at 8 bases. The V gene end was trimmed by 7 bases and the J gene end by 6 bases; junction bases not matched to a gene: 8. Germline CDR1 SQVTM, CDR2 ANQGSEA. The CDR3 loop spans 12 amino acids. The CDR3 sequence is CSATGAAGEQYF. The CDR3, as DNA: TGCAGCGCGACAGGGGCAGCAGGCGAGCAGTACTTC.

J is TRBJ1-5 and V is TRBV9; no firm D call. The CDR3 has 15 residues. Trimming stripped 0 bases from V and 1 base from J, with 8 bases between. Germline V CDR1 and CDR2: SGDLS, YYNGEE. The CDR3, as DNA: TGTGCCAGCAGCGTAGGCGGCTCCAGCAATCAGCCCCAGCATTTT. Amino acid sequence: CASSVGGSSNQPQHF.

The chain carries TRBV19 and TRBJ1-5; D not certain. Germline V gene lookup returns CDR1 LNHDA and CDR2 SQIVND (reference sequence). V gave up 7 bases and J gave up 0 bases, with 16 bases separating them. The CDR3 spans 16 residues. The DNA of the CDR3 is TGTGCCAGTACCCGAACGCGGGGTAATAGCAATCAGCCCCAGCATTTT. Translation gives CASTRTRGNSNQPQHF.

This sequence joins TRBV9 and TRBJ1-1, with D possibly matching TRBD1 (6 bases). Germline assignment: CDR1 SGDLS and CDR2 YYNGEE. This CDR3 region has 14 residues. Trimming shortened V by 0 bases and J by 4 bases, and 10 bases separated the two germline ends. CDR3 region: CASSVATGSTEAFF. CDR3 bases: TGTGCCAGCAGCGTAGCTACAGGGAGCACTGAAGCTTTCTTT.

The chain links TRBV19 to TRBJ2-7; D is undetermined. The V and J ends lost 3 bases and 6 bases respectively, with 6 bases between them. Looked up from germline, CDR1 is LNHDA and CDR2 is SQIVND (reference sequence). CDR3 length: 11 amino acids. The DNA for the CDR3 is TGTGCCAGTAGTATTGGAGTCGAGCAGTACTTC. The encoded protein is CASSIGVEQYF.

The V call is TRBV28, the J call TRBJ1-2; D is ambiguous. Trimming shortened V by 6 bases and J by 6 bases, and 17 bases separated the two germline ends. The CDR3 is 14 amino acids. Germline values: CDR1 MDHEN, CDR2 SYDVKM. The CDR3 DNA reads as TGTGCCAGCAGCCCCCCCGGACGGACTGATGGCTACACCTTC. Translation: CASSPPGRTDGYTF.

CDR3 DNA sequence: TGTGCCAGCAGTAATGAAAGGCGGTCAGTTGAGCAGTACTTC. As protein: CASSNERRSVEQYF. The chain carries TRBV6-5 and TRBJ2-7, with D unclear. V lost 5 bases to trimming and J lost 7 bases, with 18 bases between them. Germline CDR1 MNHEY, CDR2 SVGAGI. This CDR3 is 14 amino acids long.

The rearrangement links TRBV7-9 to TRBJ2-7; 8 positions match TRBD1. The germline V gene encodes CDR1 SEHNR and CDR2 FQNEAQ (reference sequence). V dropped 5 bases and J dropped 3; count of bases not matched to a gene: 3. CDR3 size: 13 residues. The CDR3 sequence is CASSRQGNYEQYF. The CDR3 nucleotides read TGTGCCAGCAGCCGACAGGGGAACTACGAGCAGTACTTC. Together with reference TRBV7-9 and TRBJ2-7, the CDR3 gives the full variable domain: DTGVSQNPRHKITKRGQNVTFRCDPISEHNRLYWYRQTLGQGPEFLTYFQNEAQLEKSRLLSDRFSAERPKGSFSTLEIQRTEQGDSAMYLCASSRQGNYEQYFGPGTRLTVT.

The chain is built from TRBV5-1 and TRBJ1-2, with D possibly TRBD1 on 5 matching bases. Germline V gene data show CDR1 as SGHRS and CDR2 as YFSETQ. V gave up 0 bases and J gave up 5 bases, with 14 bases separating them. The CDR3 runs to 15 residues. This CDR3 is CASSLVGGSDYGYTF. The CDR3 DNA reads TGCGCCAGCAGCTTGGTTGGGGGGTCTGATTATGGCTACACCTTC.

The CDR3 DNA reads TGTGCCAGCAGTGAAACGGGACAGCTCTATGGCTACACCTTC. Translation: CASSETGQLYGYTF. The V call is TRBV6-1, the J call TRBJ1-2, with 7 bases identical to TRBD1. This CDR3 is built from 14 residues. Germline V gene sequence: CDR1 MNHNS, CDR2 SASEGT. The V and J ends lost 2 bases and 4 bases, in that order; junction bases with no gene match: 4.

This CDR3 is CASSLQTGGSGNTIYF. CDR3 DNA: TGTGCCAGCAGCTTGCAAACAGGGGGATCTGGAAACACCATATATTTT. The rearrangement uses TRBV7-6 and TRBJ1-3; 8 bases align to TRBD1. The CDR3 extends over 16 amino acids. The trim removed 3 bases at V and 1 base at J, leaving 5 bases unmatched. Germline V gene sequence: CDR1 SGHVS, CDR2 FNYEAQ.

The J gene is TRBJ2-7, the V gene TRBV18; 10 nucleotides line up with TRBD1. The CDR3 length is 14 residues. V was clipped by 4 bases and J by 3 bases; unmatched bases: 3. CDR1 KGHSH and CDR2 LQKENI come from the germline V gene. In DNA form, the CDR3 reads TGTGCCAGCTCACGGGACAGGGGCAACTACGAGCAGTACTTC. Its protein product is CASSRDRGNYEQYF.

The V gene is TRBV5-1, the J gene TRBJ2-2; the match to TRBD2 covers 7 bases. After removal of 0 bases from V and 3 bases from J, the junction contained 8 bases not matched to a gene. This CDR3 contains 17 residues. The germline V gene has CDR1 SGHRS and CDR2 YFSETQ. The CDR3 here is CASSLVLVLADTGELFF. The CDR3, as DNA: TGCGCCAGCAGCTTGGTTTTGGTCCTAGCGGACACCGGGGAGCTGTTTTTT.

The gene calls are TRBV6-5 and TRBJ1-5; D might be TRBD1 (6 bases). Trimming stripped 6 bases from V and 6 bases from J, with 12 bases between. CDR3 size: 13 residues. Germline-derived CDR1 and CDR2 are MNHEY and SVGAGI. The CDR3 DNA reads as TGTGCCAGCAGAACAGGGTCCCGTCAGCCCCAGCATTTT. Translation: CASRTGSRQPQHF.

The chain uses TRBV27 and TRBJ2-2; possible D gene TRBD1, 5 bases. CDR3 length: 15 amino acids. Germline assignment: CDR1 MNHEY and CDR2 SMNVEV (reference sequence). V dropped 5 bases and J dropped 4 bases, with 14 bases sitting between them. CDR3 amino acids: CASSRPAGRTGELFF. The CDR3 bases are TGTGCCAGCAGTCGGCCCGCAGGGCGCACCGGGGAGCTGTTTTTT.

The CDR3 DNA sequence: TGTGCCAGCTCACCTGGGGCAGGGCTTGAGAGCTATGGCTACACCTTC. Its translation: CASSPGAGLESYGYTF. The chain has TRBV18 and TRBJ1-2, with D tentatively TRBD1 (5 bases). Trimming cost V 3 bases and J 4 bases, with 18 bases left between them. The V gene's germline CDR1 is KGHSH and CDR2 LQKENI. CDR3 size: 16 residues. Full variable domain (outside the CDR3, taken from reference TRBV18 and TRBJ1-2): NAGVMQNPRHLVRRRGQEARLRCSPMKGHSHVYWYRQLPEEGLKFMVYLQKENIIDESGMPKERFSAEFPKEGPSILRIQQVVRGDSAAYFCASSPGAGLESYGYTFGSGTRLTVV.

The V call is TRBV5-1, the J call TRBJ2-5, with TRBD1 matching over 8 bases. The ends lost 4 bases at V and 7 bases at J; junction bases unmatched: 9. The length of the CDR3 is 14 residues. Germline V gene data show CDR1 as SGHRS and CDR2 as YFSETQ. CDR3 residues: CASSRGTGGGTQYF. As DNA, the CDR3 is TGCGCCAGCAGCCGCGGGACAGGTGGAGGGACCCAGTACTTC.

The genes are TRBV18 and TRBJ2-3; 8 positions match TRBD1. J was trimmed by 7 bases and V by 0 bases; bases with no gene match: 9. Germline V gene data show CDR1 as KGHSH and CDR2 as LQKENI. The CDR3 sequence is 16 residues long. CDR3 in amino acids: CASSPPNRGVGHTQYF. DNA for the CDR3: TGTGCCAGCTCACCACCCAACAGGGGGGTCGGCCATACGCAGTATTTT.

The rearrangement uses TRBV21-1 and TRBJ1-3. TRBV21-1 is classified as a pseudogene. CDR3 length: 17 residues. The CDR3 region is CASSKDPCTVSGNTIYF. The CDR3 nucleotides read TGTGCCAGCAGCAAAGACCCCTGTACGGTCTCTGGAAACACCATATATTTT.

V and J are TRBV4-1 and TRBJ1-2; weak D call: TRBD1 (6 bases). This CDR3 has 17 amino acids. V was trimmed by 0 bases and J by 4 bases, leaving 18 bases between them. Germline CDR1 is MGHRA and CDR2 is YSYEKL. The CDR3 spells CASSQDRGVQGGYGYTF. The CDR3 DNA follows: TGCGCCAGCAGCCAAGACCGAGGGGTACAGGGTGGCTATGGCTACACCTTC.